This is a list of T cell receptor beta chains from one sample in a study of identical twins. TCRdb itself ran the 5' RACE reads through MiXCR, one entry per CDR3 protein. The table has around 690,000 distinct CDR3 sequences, 21% seen once. The data were also submitted as part of a second study, on T cells expressing NK-cell markers.

Sequenced material: PBMCs. The receptors here all came from a woman aged 18-30 years in good health. The CDR3 runs from the conserved cysteine through the conserved F or W. Each record gives: J gene, clone size, D gene, V gene, CDR3 protein, CDR3 DNA. D genes are given only for firm matches. Clone sizes are given selectively: once, few, many, or a class where the clone is expanded.

TRBJ2-2 many . TRBV6-6 CASAVAVNTGELFF TGTGCCAGCGCAGTAGCGGTTAACACCGGGGAGCTGTTTTTT
TRBJ2-7 few TRBD1 TRBV29-1 CSVADFRDRVAYEQYF TGCAGCGTTGCAGATTTCCGGGACAGGGTCGCTTACGAGCAGTACTTC
TRBJ2-2 few TRBD2 TRBV7-2 CASSTSGRFTGELFF TGTGCCAGCAGCACTAGCGGGCGGTTCACCGGGGAGCTGTTTTTT
TRBJ2-7 . TRBD2 TRBV12-3/TRBV12-4 CASGGGSSGRNEQYF TGTGCCAGCGGGGGGGGTTCTAGCGGGAGGAACGAGCAGTACTTC
TRBJ2-1 many TRBD2 TRBV12-3/TRBV12-4 CASTKLAGGFYNEQFF TGTGCCAGCACGAAGCTAGCGGGGGGCTTTTACAATGAGCAGTTCTTC
TRBJ1-6 many . TRBV12-3/TRBV12-4 CASSLTNNSPLHF TGTGCCAGCAGTTTAACCAATAATTCACCCCTCCACTTT
TRBJ2-1 . . TRBV12-3/TRBV12-4 CASSLWRGAEINEEFF TGTGCCAGCAGTTTATGGAGGGGGGCCGAGATCAATGAGGAGTTCTTC
TRBJ2-1 . . TRBV20-1 CSARGGAGTYNEQFF TGCAGTGCTAGGGGGGGGGCAGGGACGTACAATGAGCAGTTCTTC
TRBJ2-1 . TRBD2 TRBV25-1 CASSESGGGGNEQFF TGTGCCAGCAGTGAATCCGGGGGGGGTGGCAATGAGCAGTTCTTC
TRBJ2-7 few . TRBV7-6 CASSSGHGPYEQYF TGTGCCAGCAGCTCGGGACATGGTCCTTACGAGCAGTACTTC
TRBJ2-1 few TRBD2 TRBV12-3/TRBV12-4 CASSRSGRGYNEQFF TGTGCCAGCAGTCGTAGCGGGAGGGGATACAATGAGCAGTTCTTC
TRBJ2-3 few TRBD2 TRBV12-3/TRBV12-4 CASSLAPLGGAIPDTQYF TGTGCCAGCAGTTTAGCGCCTCTCGGGGGGGCCATCCCAGATACGCAGTATTTT
TRBJ2-2 . TRBD2 TRBV20-1 CSARAGGITGELFF TGCAGTGCTAGAGCGGGAGGGATTACCGGGGAGCTGTTTTTT
TRBJ2-3 few . TRBV20-1 CSANLRGTDTQYF TGCAGTGCTAACTTGCGAGGCACAGATACGCAGTATTTT
TRBJ1-1 many . TRBV5-1 CASSDVQGNTEAFF TGCGCCAGCAGCGATGTACAGGGAAACACTGAAGCTTTCTTT
TRBJ2-7 few . TRBV15 CATSRPEERRYEQYF TGTGCCACCAGCAGGCCCGAGGAGAGGCGCTACGAGCAGTACTTC
TRBJ2-7 many . TRBV20-1 CSASTGPTYEQYF TGCAGTGCTAGCACGGGACCTACCTACGAGCAGTACTTC
TRBJ2-5 few . TRBV5-1 CASNPAAQETQYF TGCGCCAGCAACCCGGCAGCCCAAGAGACCCAGTACTTC
TRBJ2-1 . . TRBV3-1 CASRPPTGPEQFF TGTGCCAGCAGGCCACCCACCGGGCCCGAGCAGTTCTTC
TRBJ2-7 . . TRBV29-1 CSAAGTDSYEQYF TGCAGCGCGGCCGGGACGGATTCCTACGAGCAGTACTTC
TRBJ2-7 . TRBD2 TRBV20-1 CSARDPGTSTLNEQYF TGCAGTGCTAGAGATCCCGGGACTAGCACCCTCAACGAGCAGTACTTC
TRBJ2-7 few . TRBV20-1 CSVATRGFNYEQYF TGCAGTGTTGCCACACGCGGGTTTAACTACGAGCAGTACTTC
TRBJ2-3 few . TRBV20-1 CSGVLLPPTDTQYF TGCAGTGGGGTTTTACTGCCCCCCACAGATACGCAGTATTTT
TRBJ2-7 . TRBD2 TRBV5-1 CASMFDSGVTYEQYF TGCGCCAGCATGTTCGATAGCGGGGTGACCTACGAGCAGTACTTC
TRBJ2-2 few . TRBV12-3/TRBV12-4 CASTGAGELFF TGTGCCAGCACCGGGGCCGGGGAGCTGTTTTTT
TRBJ2-1 . . TRBV5-1 CASSSTDREQFF TGCGCCAGCAGCTCCACCGATCGGGAGCAGTTCTTC
TRBJ1-1 . . TRBV23-1 CASSPKIQGGTEAFF TGCGCCAGCAGCCCGAAGATCCAGGGTGGCACTGAAGCTTTCTTT
TRBJ1-2 many . TRBV6-1 CASSPGQPTDYYGYTF TGTGCCAGCAGTCCGGGACAACCGACTGATTACTATGGCTACACCTTC
TRBJ1-2 many . TRBV4-2 CASSQEIRSPYGYTF TGTGCCAGCAGCCAAGAGATCAGGTCTCCCTATGGCTACACCTTC
TRBJ1-2 few . TRBV4-1 CASSQDPANYGYTF TGCGCCAGCAGCCAAGATCCGGCTAACTATGGCTACACCTTC
TRBJ1-2 . . TRBV5-1 CASSPLGLWVGYTF TGCGCCAGCAGCCCTCTGGGACTTTGGGTTGGCTACACCTTC
TRBJ2-1 many TRBD2 TRBV6-1 CASSQPTSGANEQFF TGTGCCAGCAGTCAACCGACTAGCGGGGCCAATGAGCAGTTCTTC
TRBJ2-7 few . TRBV20-1 CSARGRIYEQYF TGCAGTGCTAGAGGCAGAATCTACGAGCAGTACTTC
TRBJ2-3 . . TRBV5-6 CASSQSVRHTDTQYF TGTGCCAGCAGCCAGAGCGTCAGACACACAGATACGCAGTATTTT